This TCR beta chain was sequenced in a study of T-cell reconstitution after alpha-beta-depleted transplantation in children. This clonotype has at least ten counts. The CDR3 has 15 residues. CDR1 is MDHEN and CDR2 is SYDVKM in the germline V gene. V was cut by 3 bases and J by 1 base, with 12 bases left in between. TCRbeta library preparation incorporated unique molecular identifiers. TCRdb reprocessed the PCR reads via MiXCR and lists one record per CDR3 protein. The table includes more than 550,000 distinct CDR3 sequences, about 10% detected once. The rearrangement uses TRBV28 and TRBJ1-2, with D possibly TRBD1 on 5 matching bases. Source: PBMCs from the stem cell graft donor, taken from the stem cell graft. The sequence was collected from a human donor who donated a stem cell graft to a child with acute myeloid leukemia. CDR3 nucleotides: TGTGCCAGCAGTTTCCCCGGGACCAATAACTATGGCTACACCTTC. Amino acid sequence: CASSFPGTNNYGYTF.